Detailed here is one T cell receptor beta chain. Its antigen is unidentified. Method: immunoSEQ multiplex PCR; TCRdb's copy keeps in-frame clones and lacks some. Among about 41,000 clones listed, approximately 90% were seen once. The CDR3 is 15 amino acids. The germline V gene encodes CDR1 MNHNS and CDR2 SASEGT. V gave up 10 bases and J gave up 0 bases, with 15 bases separating them. The data derive from a study of OX40 agonist ivuxolimab in advanced cancers. Study overall: The study treated patients with ivuxolimab, an agonistic anti-OX40 (CD134) antibody. Ivuxolimab was administered intravenously to patients at 0.01 to 10 mg/kg every 2 weeks.

Study findings and constraints: Dosing at 0.1 to 3.0 mg/kg was accompanied by clonal expansion of CD4+ and CD8+ blood T cells by week 6.

This sequence was found in an adult with an advanced solid tumor such as melanoma, head and neck, liver or kidney cancer. The input for sequencing was CD4+ or CD8+ T cells sorted from blood, taken in a trial of the OX40 agonist ivuxolimab. V and J are TRBV6-1 and TRBJ1-4, with a weak D call TRBD1 (6 bases). CDR3 nucleotides: TGTGCCACCCAGTGGGGGGCACCAACTAATGAAAAACTGTTTTTT. Translating gives CATQWGAPTNEKLFF.